These 18 T cell receptor beta chains were sequenced from one sample in a study of identical twins. MiXCR, run by TCRdb on the 5' RACE reads, gives a single entry per CDR3 protein. The sample yields about 490,000 distinct CDR3 sequences, 13% to 15% seen once. In addition, the sample was reused for a study of yellow fever vaccine responses in identical twins.

Sample: CD4+ T cells sorted from blood. The receptors shown here come from a woman aged 18 to 35 in good health.

The gene calls are TRBV14 and TRBJ1-1; 7 nucleotides align to TRBD1. The germline V gene has CDR1 SGHDN and CDR2 FVKESK. The J segment lost 0 bases and the V segment lost 3 bases, leaving 7 bases of the junction unmatched. The CDR3 is made up of 16 amino acids. Here the CDR3 DNA reads TGTGCCAGCAGCCATTGGTCAGGGGGGATGAACACTGAAGCTTTCTTT. This translates into CASSHWSGGMNTEAFF.

The chain recombines TRBV4-1 with TRBJ2-4, with 10 bases fitting TRBD2. Losses at the gene ends were 4 bases for V and 9 bases for J; bases not matched to a gene: 6. The CDR3 runs to 14 residues. The germline gives CDR1 MGHRA, CDR2 YSYEKL. CDR3 DNA: TGCGCCAGCAGCCGAGCGGGGGGGCTCGGCATTCAGTACTTC. It yields the protein CASSRAGGLGIQYF.

V is TRBV29-1 and J is TRBJ2-1, with D hard to call. This CDR3 has 11 amino acids. Germline CDR1 and CDR2: SQVTM and ANQGSEA. V lost 7 bases and J lost 4, with 8 bases in between. This CDR3 reads CSAAGYNEQFF. The CDR3 bases are TGCAGCGCCGCCGGGTACAATGAGCAGTTCTTC.

The CDR3 sequence: CSAGTGEGQPQHF. CDR3 nucleotides: TGCAGTGCCGGGACAGGGGAGGGTCAGCCCCAGCATTTT. This chain uses TRBV20-1 with TRBJ1-5, with 10 bases that match TRBD1. V gave up 6 bases and J gave up 6 bases; unmatched junction bases: 5. Per germline, CDR1 DFQATT and CDR2 SNEGSKA (reference sequence). The length of the CDR3 is 13 residues.

This clonotype was picked up a small number of times. V gene TRBV12-3 or TRBV12-4 combines with J gene TRBJ1-2; D call uncertain. There are 13 residues in the CDR3. The germline V and J ends were trimmed by 1 base and 3 bases, with 6 bases remaining between them. The CDR3 DNA reads as TGTGCCAGCAGTTTAGTAGGATACTATGGCTACACCTTC. Its protein product is CASSLVGYYGYTF.

This clonotype was seen repeatedly, ten times or more. The rearrangement joins TRBV10-3 to TRBJ1-5; tentative D call: TRBD1 (6 bases). Between the trimmed V and J ends, which lost 0 bases and 1 base, there was a span of 10 bases. The CDR3 sequence is 16 residues long. From germline, CDR1 is ENHRY and CDR2 SYGVKD. CDR3 sequence: CAISESRGRSNQPQHF. DNA of the CDR3: TGTGCCATCAGTGAGTCCAGGGGAAGGAGCAATCAGCCCCAGCATTTT.

This clonotype was counted only a few times. The chain couples TRBV28 to TRBJ2-1; 10 bases fit TRBD2. The CDR3 extends over 14 amino acids. The germline V gene encodes CDR1 MDHEN and CDR2 SYDVKM. The junction had 4 bases not matched to a gene; V was cut back by 7 bases and J by 4 bases. CDR3 amino acids: CASNPLAGYNEQFF. For the CDR3, the DNA is TGTGCCAGCAACCCACTAGCGGGGTACAATGAGCAGTTCTTC.

This sequence joins TRBV10-3 and TRBJ2-3, with D possibly being TRBD2 (7 bases). CDR1 ENHRY and CDR2 SYGVKD come from the germline V gene. CDR3 length: 13 residues. The V gene lost 6 bases and the J gene lost 6 bases, with 13 bases spanning the gap. CDR3 nucleotide sequence: TGTGCCATCAGAGGCGGGGGCGTGGATACGCAGTATTTT. Translating gives CAIRGGGVDTQYF.

The chain couples TRBV18 to TRBJ2-7, with 11 bases identical to TRBD2. With V trimmed by 3 bases and J by 6 bases, 7 bases remained unmatched. Germline assignment: CDR1 KGHSH and CDR2 LQKENI. The CDR3 spans 15 residues. The CDR3 DNA reads as TGTGCCAGCTCACCGCCGACTAGCGGGAAAGGCGAGCAGTACTTC. Its protein is CASSPPTSGKGEQYF.

This clonotype was detected a few times. This chain links TRBV29-1 with TRBJ2-1; 7 bases match TRBD2. The germline CDR1 and CDR2 sequences are SQVTM and ANQGSEA. Unmatched junction bases numbered 19, after V lost 4 bases and J lost 7 bases. This CDR3 is 17 amino acids long. The CDR3, as DNA: TGCAGCGTTGTGTTTCAGTTGGGGGGAGGGGATCAGAATGAGCAGTTCTTC. Translated, it gives CSVVFQLGGGDQNEQFF.

This clonotype was seen only a few times. The V and J genes are TRBV20-1 and TRBJ1-2, with 8 bases identical to TRBD1. CDR1 is DFQATT, CDR2 SNEGSKA, per germline (reference sequence). Trimming removed 6 bases from V and 12 bases from J; junction bases left unmatched: 12. The CDR3 extends over 12 amino acids. CDR3 region: CSATSGGQGHTF. CDR3 nucleotide sequence: TGCAGTGCCACCTCCGGTGGACAGGGCCACACCTTC.

This clonotype appeared a few times. The rearrangement links TRBV5-1 to TRBJ2-3; D unclear. The CDR3 consists of 16 residues. Germline CDR1 SGHRS, CDR2 YFSETQ. V gave up 0 bases and J gave up 8 bases, with 19 bases separating them. DNA of the CDR3: TGCGCCAGCAGCTTGGGGGATTCGGCCACCGTATCTACGCAGTATTTT. Translation gives CASSLGDSATVSTQYF.

A few counts support this clonotype. The V call is TRBV29-1, the J call TRBJ2-1; 12 bases are a match to TRBD2. Germline-derived CDR1 and CDR2 are SQVTM and ANQGSEA. J gave up 5 bases and V 6 bases, and 5 bases lay outside the gene matches. This CDR3 spans 14 amino acids. For the CDR3, the DNA is TGCAGCGTCCTCGGACTAGCGGGAAACAATGAGCAGTTCTTC. It specifies CSVLGLAGNNEQFF.

This chain links TRBV29-1 with TRBJ2-5; the D is unclear. Germline lookup yields CDR1 SQVTM and CDR2 ANQGSEA. V was cut by 6 bases and J by 7 bases, with 18 bases left in between. There are 13 residues in the CDR3. CDR3 residues: CSVFSGRIVTQYF. CDR3 in DNA: TGCAGCGTCTTCTCCGGCAGGATCGTGACCCAGTACTTC.

V gene TRBV20-1 combines with J gene TRBJ2-1, with 7 bases fitting TRBD2. In germline, CDR1 is DFQATT, CDR2 SNEGSKA (reference sequence). The V gene end was trimmed by 0 bases and the J gene end by 3 bases; junction bases not matched to a gene: 8. CDR3 size: 16 residues. The CDR3 reads CSARDPSGTNYNEQFF. In DNA, the CDR3 is TGCAGTGCTAGAGATCCGTCCGGGACTAACTACAATGAGCAGTTCTTC.

This clonotype has more than one count but fewer than ten. The chain has TRBV5-1 and TRBJ1-1; D is possibly TRBD1 (5 bases). Trimming took off 0 bases at V and 6 bases at J, with 12 bases between the two ends. The CDR3 extends over 14 amino acids. Germline CDR1 SGHRS, CDR2 YFSETQ. The CDR3 DNA reads TGCGCCAGCAGCTTGGCCGGGCAGGGCTCTGAAGCTTTCTTT. Its translation is CASSLAGQGSEAFF.

At least ten counts were recorded for this clonotype. V and J are TRBV3-1 and TRBJ2-1; D call uncertain. Germline V CDR1 and CDR2: LGHDT, YNNKEL (reference sequence). The CDR3 is 12 amino acids. With 2 bases removed from V and 1 base from J, the gap between germline ends came to 0 bases. The CDR3 coding sequence is TGTGCCAGCAGCCAATCCTACAATGAGCAGTTCTTC. Its translation is CASSQSYNEQFF.

This clonotype has just a few counts. V usage is TRBV5-1 and J usage is TRBJ2-3; TRBD1 matches 7 bases. Germline values: CDR1 SGHRS, CDR2 YFSETQ. CDR3 length equals 16 residues. V shed 2 bases, J shed 4 bases, and the junction held 10 bases outside the gene matches. CDR3 nucleotide sequence: TGCGCCAGCAGCTTCGGAGACAGGGAAGTCGCAGATACGCAGTATTTT. Protein sequence: CASSFGDREVADTQYF.